Listed here are 3 T cell receptor beta chains from one sample, sequenced in a study of beta chain features in type 1 diabetes. Findings and caveats of the study: Type 1 diabetes patients had moderately but significantly shorter TCRB CDR3s in all four CD4+ subsets.

cDNA synthesis used the whole RNA isolate, giving expressed TCRB sequences. Measured with immunoSEQ multiplex PCR; TCRdb has only the in-frame clones, and not every one. In the table there are about 160,000 clones, under 9.5% of which are singletons. These receptors lack a known antigen. Specimen: central memory CD4+ T cells from blood. Source of these receptors: a man aged 18-30 years with type 1 diabetes.

This clone was observed a few times. The chain links TRBV6-5 to TRBJ2-7; TRBD2 aligns across 10 bases. Germline V gene lookup returns CDR1 MNHEY and CDR2 SVGAGI. The CDR3 runs to 16 residues. V lost 0 bases, J lost 1 base, and 3 bases stayed unmatched. The CDR3 DNA is TGTGCCAGCAGTTACTCGACTAGCGGGCAATCCTACGAGCAGTACTTC. Translation gives CASSYSTSGQSYEQYF.

The rearrangement links TRBV7-2 to TRBJ2-1; TRBD2 agrees at 8 bases. CDR1 is SGHTA and CDR2 is FQGNSA in the germline V gene. This CDR3 comprises 15 residues. J lost 7 bases, V lost 6 bases, and 11 bases had no gene match. This CDR3 reads CASRSPAGARNEQFF. Written as DNA, the CDR3 is TGTGCCAGCAGAAGTCCAGCGGGAGCTCGGAATGAGCAGTTCTTC.

This clone occurred a few times. The rearrangement links TRBV2 to TRBJ2-3; 9 bases are shared with TRBD2. V lost 5 bases and J lost 4; bases outside the gene matches: 4. The germline V gene encodes CDR1 SNHLY and CDR2 FYNNEI. This CDR3 spans 14 amino acids. The CDR3 loop reads CASSPGTSPDTQYF. The CDR3 DNA is TGTGCCAGCAGTCCCGGGACTAGCCCAGATACGCAGTATTTT.